The source of this TCR beta chain is a study of blood T cell repertoires in COVID-19. This CDR3 is 12 amino acids long. In germline, CDR1 is GTSNPN, CDR2 SVGIG (reference sequence). V lost 2 bases to trimming and J lost 6 bases, with 8 bases between them. Exposed enrollees encountered a COVID-19 case at some point within 2 weeks before study entry. Produced via immunoSEQ multiplex PCR; TCRdb's table is partial and in-frame only. The sample has roughly 430,000 clones, approximately 90% seen once. This receptor was identified in a woman under 30 who had been exposed to COVID-19. The sequenced sample was PBMCs or T cells enriched from blood (not recorded which). The chain joins TRBV30 to TRBJ1-3; the D is unclear. The CDR3 region has the DNA TGTGCCTGGAGTTTCTTATTAAACACCATATATTTT. Protein product: CAWSFLLNTIYF.